This TCR beta chain is drawn from a study of patients and donors after allogeneic stem cell transplantation. MiXCR, applied by TCRdb to the RT-PCR reads, yields one record per CDR3 protein. The sample carries about 210,000 distinct CDR3 sequences, around 41% recorded once. A few counts support this clonotype. This CDR3 has 16 residues. The junction had 13 bases not matched to a gene; V was cut back by 7 bases and J by 7 bases. The TCR was taken from a human donor who was either an allogeneic HSCT recipient or a stem cell or donor lymphocyte infusion donor (not recorded which). It is not recorded whose cells these are; they may come from a transplant donor. V gene TRBV12-3 or TRBV12-4 combines with J gene TRBJ1-6, with TRBD1 matching over 7 bases. Sequencing was carried out using blood, either unsorted or a sorted T cell fraction (not recorded which). The CDR3 loop is CASINSPWTGNSPLHF. The CDR3 DNA reads as TGTGCCAGCATCAACTCCCCCTGGACAGGCAATTCACCCCTCCACTTT.